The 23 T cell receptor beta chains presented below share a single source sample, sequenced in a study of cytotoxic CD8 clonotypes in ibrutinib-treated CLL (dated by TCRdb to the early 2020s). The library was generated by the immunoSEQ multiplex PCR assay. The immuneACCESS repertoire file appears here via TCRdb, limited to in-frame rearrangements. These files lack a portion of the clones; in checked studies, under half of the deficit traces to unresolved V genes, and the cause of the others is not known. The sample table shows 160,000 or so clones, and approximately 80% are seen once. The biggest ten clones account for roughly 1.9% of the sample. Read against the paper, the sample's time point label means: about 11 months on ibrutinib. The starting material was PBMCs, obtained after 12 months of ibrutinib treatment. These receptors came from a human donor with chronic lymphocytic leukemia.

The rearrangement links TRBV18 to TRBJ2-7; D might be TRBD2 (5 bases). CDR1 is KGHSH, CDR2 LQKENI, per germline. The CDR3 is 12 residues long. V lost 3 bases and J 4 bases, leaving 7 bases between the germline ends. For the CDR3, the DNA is TGTGCCAGCTCACCGGGCGGGTACGAGCAGTACTTC. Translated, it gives CASSPGGYEQYF.

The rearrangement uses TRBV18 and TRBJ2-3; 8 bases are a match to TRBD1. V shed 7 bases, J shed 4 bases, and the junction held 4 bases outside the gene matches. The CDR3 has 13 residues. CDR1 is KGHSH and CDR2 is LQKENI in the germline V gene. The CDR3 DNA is TGTGCCAGCTTCACAGGGGGTGCAGATACGCAGTATTTT. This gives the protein CASFTGGADTQYF. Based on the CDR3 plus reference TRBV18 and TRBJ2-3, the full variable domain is NAGVMQNPRHLVRRRGQEARLRCSPMKGHSHVYWYRQLPEEGLKFMVYLQKENIIDESGMPKERFSAEFPKEGPSILRIQQVVRGDSAAYFCASFTGGADTQYFGPGTRLTVL.

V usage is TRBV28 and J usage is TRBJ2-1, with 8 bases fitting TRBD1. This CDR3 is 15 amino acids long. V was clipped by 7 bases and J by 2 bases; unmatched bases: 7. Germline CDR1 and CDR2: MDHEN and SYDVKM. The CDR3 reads CASKGPGQAYNEQFF. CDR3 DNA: TGTGCCAGCAAAGGGCCGGGACAGGCCTACAATGAGCAGTTCTTC.

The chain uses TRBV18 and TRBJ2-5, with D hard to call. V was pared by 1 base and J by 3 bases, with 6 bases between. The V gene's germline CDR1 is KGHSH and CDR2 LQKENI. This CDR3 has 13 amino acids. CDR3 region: CASSPQREETQYF. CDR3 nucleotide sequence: TGTGCCAGCTCACCACAGCGTGAAGAGACCCAGTACTTC.

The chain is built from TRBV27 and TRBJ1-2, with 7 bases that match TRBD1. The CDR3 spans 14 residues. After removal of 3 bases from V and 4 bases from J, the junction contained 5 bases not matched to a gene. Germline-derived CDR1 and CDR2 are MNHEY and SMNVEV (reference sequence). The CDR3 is CASSLTGPIYGYTF. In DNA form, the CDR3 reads TGTGCCAGCAGTTTGACAGGGCCGATCTATGGCTACACCTTC.

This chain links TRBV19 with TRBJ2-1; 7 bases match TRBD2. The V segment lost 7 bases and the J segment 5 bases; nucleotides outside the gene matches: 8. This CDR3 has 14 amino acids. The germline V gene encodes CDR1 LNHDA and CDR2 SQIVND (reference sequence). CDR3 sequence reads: CASIGVRGDNEQFF. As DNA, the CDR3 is TGTGCCAGTATTGGAGTACGGGGGGACAATGAGCAGTTCTTC.

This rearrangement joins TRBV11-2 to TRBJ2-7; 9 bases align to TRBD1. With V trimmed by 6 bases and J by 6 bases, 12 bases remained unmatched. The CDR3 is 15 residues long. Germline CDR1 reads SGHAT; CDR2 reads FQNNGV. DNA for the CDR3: TGTGCCAGCAGGAGTTGGGGGACAGGGCGAGTCGAGCAGTACTTC. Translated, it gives CASRSWGTGRVEQYF. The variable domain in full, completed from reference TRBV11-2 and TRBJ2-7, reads EAGVAQSPRYKIIEKRQSVAFWCNPISGHATLYWYQQILGQGPKLLIQFQNNGVVDDSQLPKDRFSAERLKGVDSTLKIQPAKLEDSAVYLCASRSWGTGRVEQYFGPGTRLTVT.

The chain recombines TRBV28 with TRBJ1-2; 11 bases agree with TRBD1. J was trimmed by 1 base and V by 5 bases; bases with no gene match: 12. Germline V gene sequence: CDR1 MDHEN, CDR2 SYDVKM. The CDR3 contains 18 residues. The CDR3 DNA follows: TGTGCCAGCAGTATACTCGGGACAGGGGGGGGTGGTAACTATGGCTACACCTTC. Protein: CASSILGTGGGGNYGYTF.

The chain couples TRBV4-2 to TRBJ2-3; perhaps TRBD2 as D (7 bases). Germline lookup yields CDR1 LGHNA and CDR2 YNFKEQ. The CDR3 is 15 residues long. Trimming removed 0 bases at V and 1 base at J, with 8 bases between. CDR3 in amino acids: CASSQERGRTDTQYF. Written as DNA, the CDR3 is TGTGCCAGCAGCCAAGAGCGGGGGCGCACAGATACGCAGTATTTT.

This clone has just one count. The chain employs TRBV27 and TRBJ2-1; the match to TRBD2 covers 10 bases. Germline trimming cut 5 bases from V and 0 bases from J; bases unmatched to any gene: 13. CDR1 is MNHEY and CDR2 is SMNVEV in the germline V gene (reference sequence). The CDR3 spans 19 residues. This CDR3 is CASSPRTSGLPNSYNEQFF. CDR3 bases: TGTGCCAGCAGTCCCAGGACTAGCGGCCTTCCCAACTCCTACAATGAGCAGTTCTTC.

This CDR3 is CASSVGGGVPDTQYF. The CDR3 DNA reads as TGTGCCAGCAGCGTAGGGGGAGGGGTCCCAGATACGCAGTATTTT. The chain carries TRBV9 and TRBJ2-3; 7 bases fit TRBD2. The germline V gene encodes CDR1 SGDLS and CDR2 YYNGEE. V gave up 0 bases and J gave up 4 bases; unmatched junction bases: 5. CDR3 length equals 15 residues.

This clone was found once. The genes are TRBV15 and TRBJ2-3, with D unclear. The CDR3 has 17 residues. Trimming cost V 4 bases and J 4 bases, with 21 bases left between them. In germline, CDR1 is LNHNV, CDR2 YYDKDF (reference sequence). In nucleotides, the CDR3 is TGTGCCACCAGCAACCTGGGAAGGGCGCTCAGCGCAGATACGCAGTATTTT. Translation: CATSNLGRALSADTQYF.

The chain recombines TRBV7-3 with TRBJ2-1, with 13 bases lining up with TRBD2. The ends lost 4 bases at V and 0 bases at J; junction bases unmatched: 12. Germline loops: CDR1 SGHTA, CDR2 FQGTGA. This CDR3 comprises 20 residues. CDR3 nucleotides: TGTGCCAGCAGCTCCCCCGGGACTAGCGGGGAAAAGACCTCCTACAATGAGCAGTTCTTC. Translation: CASSSPGTSGEKTSYNEQFF.

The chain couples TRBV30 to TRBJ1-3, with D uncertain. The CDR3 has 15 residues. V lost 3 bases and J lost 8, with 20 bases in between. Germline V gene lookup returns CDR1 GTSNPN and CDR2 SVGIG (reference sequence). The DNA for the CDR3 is TGTGCCTGGAGCTATCGAAGGGCCTCTTGGGACACCATATATTTT. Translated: CAWSYRRASWDTIYF.

The DNA for the CDR3 is TGTGCCAGCAGTCGACAGGGGAGTAACACAGATACGCAGTATTTT. This translates into CASSRQGSNTDTQYF. This chain joins TRBV2 and TRBJ2-3; 8 bases are a match to TRBD1. Germline trimming cut 5 bases from V and 2 bases from J; bases unmatched to any gene: 6. Germline V gene lookup returns CDR1 SNHLY and CDR2 FYNNEI. The CDR3 contains 15 residues.

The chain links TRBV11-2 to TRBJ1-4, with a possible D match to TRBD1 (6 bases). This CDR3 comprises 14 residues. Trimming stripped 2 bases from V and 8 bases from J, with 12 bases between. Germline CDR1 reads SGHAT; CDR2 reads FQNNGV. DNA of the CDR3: TGTGCCAGCAGCTTACGGGGGCGCGGAGAAAAACTGTTTTTT. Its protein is CASSLRGRGEKLFF.

CDR3 coding DNA: TGTGCCAGCAGTTCACCAGGGGGCAGAAATCAGCCCCAGCATTTT. Translated: CASSSPGGRNQPQHF. The gene calls are TRBV27 and TRBJ1-5; 8 nucleotides match TRBD1. CDR1 and CDR2 from the germline V gene are MNHEY and SMNVEV (reference sequence). CDR3 length equals 15 residues. The V segment lost 4 bases and the J segment 4 bases; nucleotides outside the gene matches: 6.

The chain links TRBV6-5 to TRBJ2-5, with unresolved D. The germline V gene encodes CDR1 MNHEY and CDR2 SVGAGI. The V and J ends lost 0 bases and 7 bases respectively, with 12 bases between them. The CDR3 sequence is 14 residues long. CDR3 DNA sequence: TGTGCCAGCAGTTACTCCGGCGGAGACGGGACCCAGTACTTC. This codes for CASSYSGGDGTQYF.

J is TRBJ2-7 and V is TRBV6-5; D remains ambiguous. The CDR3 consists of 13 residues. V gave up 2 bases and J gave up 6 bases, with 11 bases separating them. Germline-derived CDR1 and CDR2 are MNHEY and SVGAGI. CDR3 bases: TGTGCCAGCAGTTACGGACCTCTCTCCGAGCAGTACTTC. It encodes CASSYGPLSEQYF.

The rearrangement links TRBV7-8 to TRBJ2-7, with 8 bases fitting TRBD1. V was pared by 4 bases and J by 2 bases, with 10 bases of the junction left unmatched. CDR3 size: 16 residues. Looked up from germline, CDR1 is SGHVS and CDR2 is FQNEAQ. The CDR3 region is CASSSLLGQGPYEQYF. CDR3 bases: TGTGCCAGCAGCTCTCTACTCGGACAGGGTCCCTACGAGCAGTACTTC.

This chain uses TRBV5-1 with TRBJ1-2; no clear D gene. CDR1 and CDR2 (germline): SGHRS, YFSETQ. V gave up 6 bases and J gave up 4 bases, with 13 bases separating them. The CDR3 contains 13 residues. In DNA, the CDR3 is TGCGCCAGCAACGACCCAGCCAGCTATGGCTACACCTTC. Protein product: CASNDPASYGYTF.

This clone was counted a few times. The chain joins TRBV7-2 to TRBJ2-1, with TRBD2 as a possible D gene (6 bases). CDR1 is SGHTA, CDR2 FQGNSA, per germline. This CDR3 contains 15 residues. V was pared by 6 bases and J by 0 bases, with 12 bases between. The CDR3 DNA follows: TGTGCCAGCAGTATTATAGCGGCCTCCTACAATGAGCAGTTCTTC. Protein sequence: CASSIIAASYNEQFF.

In DNA, the CDR3 is TGCGCCAGCAGCCAAGATACCCCCCGGGGGACTGAAGCTTTCTTT. Translating gives CASSQDTPRGTEAFF. The V gene is TRBV4-1, the J gene TRBJ1-1; possibly TRBD1 for D (5 bases). The V gene's germline CDR1 is MGHRA and CDR2 YSYEKL. Trimming cost V 0 bases and J 5 bases, with 13 bases left between them. The CDR3 loop spans 15 amino acids.